This T cell receptor beta chain was recovered during a study of cytomegalovirus exposure and HLA in healthy donors. Trimming shortened V by 0 bases and J by 7 bases, and 4 bases separated the two germline ends. The CDR3 has 12 residues. Germline lookup yields CDR1 LGHNT and CDR2 FRNRAP. The study ran its PCR with 60 Vbeta and 13 Jbeta primers. Profiling relied on immunoSEQ multiplex PCR, and the TCRdb table lists in-frame clones only, not all of them. The sample includes around 160,000 clones, approximately 71% of them seen just once. Notes on the study in general: Previous analysis showed most TCR beta V segments were productive about 87% or about 30% of the time.

Notes on this clone: Its antigen is undetermined.

When sampled, the donors appeared nominally healthy, though they likely had unrecorded immune exposures. The sequence came from a man aged 50 to 59 in good health and CMV-seronegative. Sequencing input: PBMCs. J is TRBJ2-1 and V is TRBV12-5; D uncertain. CDR3 amino acids: CASGLVSNEQFF. CDR3 bases: TGTGCTAGTGGTTTGGTGAGTAATGAGCAGTTCTTC.